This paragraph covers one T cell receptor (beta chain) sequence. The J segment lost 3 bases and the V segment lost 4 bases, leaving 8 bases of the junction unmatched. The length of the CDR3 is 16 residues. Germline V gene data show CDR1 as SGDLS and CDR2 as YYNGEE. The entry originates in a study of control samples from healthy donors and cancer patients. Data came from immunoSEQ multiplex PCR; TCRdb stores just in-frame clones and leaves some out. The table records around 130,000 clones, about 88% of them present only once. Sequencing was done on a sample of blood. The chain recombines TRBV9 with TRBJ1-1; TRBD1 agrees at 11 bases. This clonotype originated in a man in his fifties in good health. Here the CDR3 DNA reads TGTGCCAGCAGCTCGAGAGCGGGACAGGGGGACACTGAAGCTTTCTTT. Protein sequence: CASSSRAGQGDTEAFF.